This T cell receptor beta chain was sequenced during a study of T cell responses to AZD1222 COVID-19 vaccine. Germline V CDR1 and CDR2: SEHNR, FQNEAQ (reference sequence). Germline trimming cut 0 bases from V and 6 bases from J; bases unmatched to any gene: 5. This CDR3 has 16 amino acids. Only in-frame clones appear in the TCRdb table, and some are missing; sequencing was by immunoSEQ multiplex PCR. The profile shows about 160,000 clones, about 88% of them singletons. This clonotype originated in an adult in good health. The chain joins TRBV7-9 to TRBJ1-6, with 7 positions matching TRBD1. The sample in question was peripheral blood, obtained on day 0 of AZD1222 vaccination. The CDR3 region is CASSLASGTANSPLHF. The CDR3 DNA is TGTGCCAGCAGCTTAGCTTCAGGGACAGCTAATTCACCCCTCCACTTT. Combining the CDR3 with reference TRBV7-9 and TRBJ1-6 gives the whole variable domain DTGVSQNPRHKITKRGQNVTFRCDPISEHNRLYWYRQTLGQGPEFLTYFQNEAQLEKSRLLSDRFSAERPKGSFSTLEIQRTEQGDSAMYLCASSLASGTANSPLHFGNGTRLTVT.